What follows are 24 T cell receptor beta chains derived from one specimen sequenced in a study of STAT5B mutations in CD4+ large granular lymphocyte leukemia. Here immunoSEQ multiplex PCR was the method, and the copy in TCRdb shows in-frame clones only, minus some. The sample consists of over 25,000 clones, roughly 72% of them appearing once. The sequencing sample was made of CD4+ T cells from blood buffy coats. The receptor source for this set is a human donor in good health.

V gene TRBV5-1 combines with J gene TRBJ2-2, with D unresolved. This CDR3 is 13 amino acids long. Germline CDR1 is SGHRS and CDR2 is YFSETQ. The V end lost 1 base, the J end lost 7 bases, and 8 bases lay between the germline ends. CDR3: CASSLSVDGELFF. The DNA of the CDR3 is TGCGCCAGCAGCTTGTCGGTGGACGGGGAGCTGTTTTTT.

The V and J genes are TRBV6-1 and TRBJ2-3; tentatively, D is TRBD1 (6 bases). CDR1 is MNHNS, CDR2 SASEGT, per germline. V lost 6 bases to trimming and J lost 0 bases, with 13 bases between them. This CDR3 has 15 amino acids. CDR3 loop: CASRNRARSTDTQYF. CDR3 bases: TGTGCCAGCAGGAACAGGGCGAGAAGCACAGATACGCAGTATTTT.

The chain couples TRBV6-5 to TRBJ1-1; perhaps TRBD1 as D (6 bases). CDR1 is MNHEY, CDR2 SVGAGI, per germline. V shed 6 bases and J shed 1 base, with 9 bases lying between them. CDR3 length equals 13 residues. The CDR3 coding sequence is TGTGCCAGCAGGCAACAGGGGAACACTGAAGCTTTCTTT. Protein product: CASRQQGNTEAFF.

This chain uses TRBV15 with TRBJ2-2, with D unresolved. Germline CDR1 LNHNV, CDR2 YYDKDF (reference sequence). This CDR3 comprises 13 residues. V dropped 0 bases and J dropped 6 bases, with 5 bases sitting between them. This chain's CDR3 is CATSREYPGELFF. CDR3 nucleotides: TGTGCCACCAGCAGAGAATACCCCGGGGAGCTGTTTTTT.

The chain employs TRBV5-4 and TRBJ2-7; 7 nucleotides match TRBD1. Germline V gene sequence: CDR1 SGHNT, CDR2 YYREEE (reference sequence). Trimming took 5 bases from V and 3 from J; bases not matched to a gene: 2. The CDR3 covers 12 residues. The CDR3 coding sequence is TGTGCCAGCAGACGGGACAGCTACGAGCAGTACTTC. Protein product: CASRRDSYEQYF.

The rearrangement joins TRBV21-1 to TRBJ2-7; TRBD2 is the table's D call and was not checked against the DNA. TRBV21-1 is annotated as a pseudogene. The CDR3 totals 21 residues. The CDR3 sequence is CASYEREGLRLAGVQFYEQYF. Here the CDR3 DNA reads TGTGCCAGCTACGAAAGGGAGGGGCTGAGACTAGCGGGAGTTCAGTTCTACGAGCAGTACTTC.

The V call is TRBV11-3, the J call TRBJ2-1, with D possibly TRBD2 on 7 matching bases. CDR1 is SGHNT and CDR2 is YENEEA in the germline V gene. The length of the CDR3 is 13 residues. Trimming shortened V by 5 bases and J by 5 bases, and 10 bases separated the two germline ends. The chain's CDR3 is CASSRGGNNEQFF. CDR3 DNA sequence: TGTGCCAGCAGCAGGGGGGGAAACAATGAGCAGTTCTTC.

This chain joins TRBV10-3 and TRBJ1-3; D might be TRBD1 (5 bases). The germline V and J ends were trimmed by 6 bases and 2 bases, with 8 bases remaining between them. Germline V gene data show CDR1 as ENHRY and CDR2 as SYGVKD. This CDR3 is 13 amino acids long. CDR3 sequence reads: CAISGTAGNTIYF. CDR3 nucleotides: TGTGCCATCAGCGGGACCGCTGGAAACACCATATATTTT.

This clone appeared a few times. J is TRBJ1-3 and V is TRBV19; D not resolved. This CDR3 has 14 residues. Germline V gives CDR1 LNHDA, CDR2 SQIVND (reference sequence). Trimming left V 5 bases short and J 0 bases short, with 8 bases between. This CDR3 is CASSLWGSGNTIYF. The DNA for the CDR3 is TGTGCCAGTAGTCTTTGGGGCTCTGGAAACACCATATATTTT.

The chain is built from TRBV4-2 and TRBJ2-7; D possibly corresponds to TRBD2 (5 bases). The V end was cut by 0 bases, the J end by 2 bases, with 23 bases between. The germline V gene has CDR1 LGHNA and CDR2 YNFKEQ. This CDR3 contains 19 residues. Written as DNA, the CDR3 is TGTGCCAGCAGCCAAGATTGGGCGACGGACTTACTATTTACCTACGAGCAGTACTTC. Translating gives CASSQDWATDLLFTYEQYF.

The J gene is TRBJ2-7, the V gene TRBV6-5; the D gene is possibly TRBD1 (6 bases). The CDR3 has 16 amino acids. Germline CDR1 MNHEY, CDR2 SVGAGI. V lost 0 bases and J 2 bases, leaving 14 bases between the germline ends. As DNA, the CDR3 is TGTGCCAGCAGTTACTCGCCAGGGGCGAGGACCTACGAGCAGTACTTC. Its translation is CASSYSPGARTYEQYF.

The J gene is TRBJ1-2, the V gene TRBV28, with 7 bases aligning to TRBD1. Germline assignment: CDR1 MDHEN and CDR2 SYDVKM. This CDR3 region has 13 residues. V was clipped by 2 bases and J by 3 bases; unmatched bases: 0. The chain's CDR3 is CASSLDRDYGYTF. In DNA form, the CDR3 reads TGTGCCAGCAGTTTAGACAGGGACTATGGCTACACCTTC.

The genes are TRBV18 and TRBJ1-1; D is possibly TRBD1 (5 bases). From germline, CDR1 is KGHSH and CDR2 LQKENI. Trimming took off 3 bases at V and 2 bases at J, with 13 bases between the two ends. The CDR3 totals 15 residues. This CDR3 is CASSPRDGENTEAFF. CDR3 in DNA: TGTGCCAGCTCACCCCGGGACGGTGAAAACACTGAAGCTTTCTTT.

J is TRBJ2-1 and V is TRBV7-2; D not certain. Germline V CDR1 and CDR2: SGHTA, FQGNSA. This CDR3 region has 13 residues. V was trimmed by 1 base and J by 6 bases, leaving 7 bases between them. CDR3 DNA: TGTGCCAGCAGCTTAGGGCCGGTCAATGAGCAGTTCTTC. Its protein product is CASSLGPVNEQFF. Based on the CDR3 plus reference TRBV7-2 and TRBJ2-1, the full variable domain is GAGVSQSPSNKVTEKGKDVELRCDPISGHTALYWYRQSLGQGLEFLIYFQGNSAPDKSGLPSDRFSAERTGGSVSTLTIQRTQQEDSAVYLCASSLGPVNEQFFGPGTRLTVL.

Here the CDR3 DNA reads TGTGCCAGCAGTGAAGGGGAGGCTCAGCCCCAGCATTTT. It yields the protein CASSEGEAQPQHF. The chain recombines TRBV2 with TRBJ1-5; D not certain. Germline lookup yields CDR1 SNHLY and CDR2 FYNNEI. Trimming cost V 1 base and J 6 bases, with 7 bases left between them. The CDR3 covers 13 residues.

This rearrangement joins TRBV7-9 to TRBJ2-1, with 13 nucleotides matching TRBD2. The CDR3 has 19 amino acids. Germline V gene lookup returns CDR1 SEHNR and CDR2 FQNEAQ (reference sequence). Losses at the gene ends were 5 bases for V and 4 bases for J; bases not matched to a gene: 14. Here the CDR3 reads CASSPRLRRTSGSYNEQFF. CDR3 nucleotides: TGTGCCAGCAGCCCCCGACTTAGAAGGACTAGCGGGAGTTACAATGAGCAGTTCTTC.

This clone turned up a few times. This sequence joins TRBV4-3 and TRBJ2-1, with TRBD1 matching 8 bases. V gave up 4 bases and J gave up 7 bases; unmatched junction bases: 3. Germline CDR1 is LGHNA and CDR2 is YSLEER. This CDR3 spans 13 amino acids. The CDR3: CASSLDRGNEQFF. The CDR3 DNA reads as TGCGCCAGCAGCCTAGACAGGGGTAATGAGCAGTTCTTC.

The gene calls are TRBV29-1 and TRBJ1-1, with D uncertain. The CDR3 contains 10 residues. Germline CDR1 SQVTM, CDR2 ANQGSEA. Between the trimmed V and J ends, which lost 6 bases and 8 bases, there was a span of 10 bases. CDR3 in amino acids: CSVVTAEAFF. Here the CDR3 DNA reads TGCAGCGTAGTAACAGCAGAAGCTTTCTTT.

Here the CDR3 reads CASSLGGPGSYYGYTF. DNA for the CDR3: TGTGCCAGCAGCTTAGGGGGGCCAGGATCTTACTATGGCTACACCTTC. This chain joins TRBV13 and TRBJ1-2; D is perhaps TRBD1 (5 bases). This CDR3 has 16 amino acids. The ends were cut back, 0 bases at V and 3 bases at J, with 14 bases in the middle. The germline CDR1 and CDR2 sequences are PRHDT and FYEKMQ (reference sequence).

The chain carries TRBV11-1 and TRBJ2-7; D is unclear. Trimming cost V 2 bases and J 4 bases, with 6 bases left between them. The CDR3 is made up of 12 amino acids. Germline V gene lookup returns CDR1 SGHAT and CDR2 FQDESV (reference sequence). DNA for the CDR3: TGTGCCAGCAGCTTAAACCTTTACGAGCAGTACTTC. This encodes CASSLNLYEQYF.

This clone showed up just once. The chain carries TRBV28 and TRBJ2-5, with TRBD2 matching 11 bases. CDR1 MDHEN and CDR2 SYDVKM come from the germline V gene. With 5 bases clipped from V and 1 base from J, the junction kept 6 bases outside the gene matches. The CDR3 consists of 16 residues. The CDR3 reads CASSAPGTSGQETQYF. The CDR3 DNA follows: TGTGCCAGCAGTGCCCCCGGGACTAGCGGCCAAGAGACCCAGTACTTC.

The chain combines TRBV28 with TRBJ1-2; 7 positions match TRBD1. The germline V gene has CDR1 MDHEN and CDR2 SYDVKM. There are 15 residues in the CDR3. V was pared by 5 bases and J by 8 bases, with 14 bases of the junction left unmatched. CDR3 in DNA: TGTGCCAGCAGTGCGACGGACAGGCCACCATCAGGCTACACCTTC. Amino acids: CASSATDRPPSGYTF.

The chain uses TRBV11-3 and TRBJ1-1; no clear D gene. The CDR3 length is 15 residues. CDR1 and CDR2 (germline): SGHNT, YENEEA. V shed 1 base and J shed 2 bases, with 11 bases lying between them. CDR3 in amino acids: CASSLVIGSNTEAFF. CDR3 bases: TGTGCCAGCAGCTTAGTAATCGGGTCAAACACTGAAGCTTTCTTT. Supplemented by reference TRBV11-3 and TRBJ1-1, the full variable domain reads EAGVVQSPRYKIIEKKQPVAFWCNPISGHNTLYWYLQNLGQGPELLIRYENEEAVDDSQLPKDRFSAERLKGVDSTLKIQPAELGDSAVYLCASSLVIGSNTEAFFGQGTRLTVV.

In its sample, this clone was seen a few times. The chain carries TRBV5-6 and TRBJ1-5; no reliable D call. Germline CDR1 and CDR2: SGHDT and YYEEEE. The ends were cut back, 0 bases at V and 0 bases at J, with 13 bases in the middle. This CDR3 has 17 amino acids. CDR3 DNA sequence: TGTGCCAGCAGCTTGGCCGGGTCCTATGGTAGCAATCAGCCCCAGCATTTT. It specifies CASSLAGSYGSNQPQHF.